This T cell receptor (beta chain) is drawn from a study of CD8+CD57+ T cells in acquired aplastic anemia. Study-wide context: The DNA of sorted CD4+ and CD8+ cells averaged 3.2 ug.

CD8+CD57+ cell expansion, shown by flow cytometry, had occurred in the patients selected for sequencing. CDR3 and TCR beta VDJ profiling relied on genomic DNA as the template. MiXCR, run by TCRdb on the reads, gives a single entry per CDR3 protein. The repertoire includes roughly 170,000 distinct CDR3 sequences, roughly 50% of them detected once, and 13% sits in the top ten. Study conclusions and caveats: Patients had approximately 29 CD8+ CDR3 sequences in common with controls (the shared set).

Germline values: CDR1 DFQATT, CDR2 SNEGSKA (reference sequence). The V segment lost 2 bases and the J segment 2 bases; nucleotides outside the gene matches: 2. The CDR3 contains 14 residues. There are many counts of this clonotype. Its matching antigen is unknown. The chain combines TRBV20-1 with TRBJ1-3; TRBD1 agrees at 8 bases. Material: sorted CD4+, CD8+, or CD8+CD57+ T cells (not recorded which) from PBMCs. This sequence originates from a human donor with aplastic anemia. The CDR3 protein is CSARQGATGNTIYF. The DNA for the CDR3 is TGCAGTGCTAGACAGGGGGCTACTGGAAACACCATATATTTT.